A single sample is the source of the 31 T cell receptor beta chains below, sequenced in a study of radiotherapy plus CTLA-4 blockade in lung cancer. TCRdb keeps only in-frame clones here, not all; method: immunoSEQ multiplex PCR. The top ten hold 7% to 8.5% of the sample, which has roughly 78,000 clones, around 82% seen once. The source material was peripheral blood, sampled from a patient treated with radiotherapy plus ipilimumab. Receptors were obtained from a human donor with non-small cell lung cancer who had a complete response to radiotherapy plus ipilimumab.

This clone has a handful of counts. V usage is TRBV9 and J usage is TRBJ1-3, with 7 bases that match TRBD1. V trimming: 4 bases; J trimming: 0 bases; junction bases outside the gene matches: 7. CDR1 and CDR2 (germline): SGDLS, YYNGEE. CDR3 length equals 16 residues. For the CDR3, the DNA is TGTGCCAGCAGCCCCCCACAGGGGTTCTCTGGAAACACCATATATTTT. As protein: CASSPPQGFSGNTIYF. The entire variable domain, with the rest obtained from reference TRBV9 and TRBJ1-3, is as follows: DSGVTQTPKHLITATGQRVTLRCSPRSGDLSVYWYQQSLDQGLQFLIQYYNGEERAKGNILERFSAQQFPDLHSELNLSSLELGDSALYFCASSPPQGFSGNTIYFGEGSWLTVV.

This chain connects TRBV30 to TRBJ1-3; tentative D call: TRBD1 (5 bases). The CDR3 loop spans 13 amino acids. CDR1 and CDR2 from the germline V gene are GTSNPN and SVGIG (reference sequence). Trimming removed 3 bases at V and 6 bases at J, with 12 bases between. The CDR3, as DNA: TGTGCCTGGAGGGGGCTTATGAAAAACACCATATATTTT. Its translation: CAWRGLMKNTIYF.

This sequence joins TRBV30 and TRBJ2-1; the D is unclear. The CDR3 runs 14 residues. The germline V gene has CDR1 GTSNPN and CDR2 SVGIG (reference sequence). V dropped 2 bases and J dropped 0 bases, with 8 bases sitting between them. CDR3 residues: CAWSPENSYNEQFF. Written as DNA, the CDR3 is TGTGCCTGGAGTCCGGAGAACTCCTACAATGAGCAGTTCTTC.

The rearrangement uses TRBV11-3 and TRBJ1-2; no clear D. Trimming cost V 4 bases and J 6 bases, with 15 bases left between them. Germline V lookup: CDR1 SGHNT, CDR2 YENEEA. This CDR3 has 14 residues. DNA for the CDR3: TGTGCCAGCAGCTCCCGTCGGGCTTCGCATGGCTACACCTTC. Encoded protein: CASSSRRASHGYTF.

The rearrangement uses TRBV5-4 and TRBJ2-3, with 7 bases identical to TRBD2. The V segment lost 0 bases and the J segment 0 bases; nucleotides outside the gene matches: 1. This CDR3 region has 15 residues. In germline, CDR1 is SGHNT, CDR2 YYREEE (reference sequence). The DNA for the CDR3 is TGTGCCAGCAGCTTGGGCGGGGGTAGCACAGATACGCAGTATTTT. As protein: CASSLGGGSTDTQYF. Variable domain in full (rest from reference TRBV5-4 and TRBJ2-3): ETGVTQSPTHLIKTRGQQVTLRCSSQSGHNTVSWYQQALGQGPQFIFQYYREEENGRGNFPPRFSGLQFPNYSSELNVNALELDDSALYLCASSLGGGSTDTQYFGPGTRLTVL.

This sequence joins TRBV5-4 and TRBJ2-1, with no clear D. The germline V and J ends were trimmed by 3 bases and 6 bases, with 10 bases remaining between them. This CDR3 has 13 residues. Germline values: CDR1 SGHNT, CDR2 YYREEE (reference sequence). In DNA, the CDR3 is TGTGCCAGCAGCTGGTGGGCGAGCAATGAGCAGTTCTTC. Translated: CASSWWASNEQFF.

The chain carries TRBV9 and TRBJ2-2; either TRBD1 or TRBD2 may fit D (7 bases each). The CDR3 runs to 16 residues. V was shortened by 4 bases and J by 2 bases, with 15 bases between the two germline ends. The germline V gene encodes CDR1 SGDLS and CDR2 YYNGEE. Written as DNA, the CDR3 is TGTGCCAGCAGCCCGCGACAGGGACTAAACACCGGGGAGCTGTTTTTT. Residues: CASSPRQGLNTGELFF.

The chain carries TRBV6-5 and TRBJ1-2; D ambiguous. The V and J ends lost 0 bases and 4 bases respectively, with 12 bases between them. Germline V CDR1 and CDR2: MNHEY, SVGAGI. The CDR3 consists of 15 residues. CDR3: CASSYSRGGSYGYTF. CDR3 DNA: TGTGCCAGCAGTTACTCGCGCGGCGGAAGCTATGGCTACACCTTC.

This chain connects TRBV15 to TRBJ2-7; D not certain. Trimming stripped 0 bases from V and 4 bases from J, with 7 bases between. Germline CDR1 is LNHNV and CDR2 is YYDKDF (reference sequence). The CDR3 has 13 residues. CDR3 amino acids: CATSRDKGYEQYV. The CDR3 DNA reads TGTGCCACCAGCAGAGATAAGGGTTACGAGCAGTACGTC.

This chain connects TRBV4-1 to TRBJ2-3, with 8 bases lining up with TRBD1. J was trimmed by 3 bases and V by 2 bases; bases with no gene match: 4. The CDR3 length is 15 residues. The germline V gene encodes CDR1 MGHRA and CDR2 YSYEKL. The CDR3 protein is CASSQQGAHTDTQYF. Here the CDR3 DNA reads TGCGCCAGCAGCCAACAGGGGGCGCATACAGATACGCAGTATTTT.

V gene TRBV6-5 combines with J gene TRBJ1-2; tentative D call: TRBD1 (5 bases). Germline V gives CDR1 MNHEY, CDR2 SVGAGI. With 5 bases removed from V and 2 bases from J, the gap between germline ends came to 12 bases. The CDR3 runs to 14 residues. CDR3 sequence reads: CASSIRDGNYGYTF. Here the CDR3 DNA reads TGTGCCAGCAGTATAAGGGACGGGAACTATGGCTACACCTTC.

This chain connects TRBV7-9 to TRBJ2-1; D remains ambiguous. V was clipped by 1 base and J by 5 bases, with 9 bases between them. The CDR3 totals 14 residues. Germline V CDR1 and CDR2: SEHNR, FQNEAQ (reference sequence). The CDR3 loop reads CASSLEVWNNEQFF. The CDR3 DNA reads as TGTGCCAGCAGCTTAGAGGTCTGGAACAATGAGCAGTTCTTC.

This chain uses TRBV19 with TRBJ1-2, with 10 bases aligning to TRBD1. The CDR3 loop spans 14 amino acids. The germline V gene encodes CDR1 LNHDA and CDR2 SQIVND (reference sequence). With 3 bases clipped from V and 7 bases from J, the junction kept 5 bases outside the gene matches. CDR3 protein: CASSIPTGGVGYTF. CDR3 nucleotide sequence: TGTGCCAGTAGTATCCCGACAGGGGGCGTTGGCTACACCTTC.

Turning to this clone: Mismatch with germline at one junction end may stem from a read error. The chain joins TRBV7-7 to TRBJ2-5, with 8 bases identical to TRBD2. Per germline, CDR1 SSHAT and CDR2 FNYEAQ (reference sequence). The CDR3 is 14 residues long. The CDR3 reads CASSLRTGGETQYF. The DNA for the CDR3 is TGTGCTAGCAGCTTAAGGACGGGAGGGGAGACCCAGTACTTC.

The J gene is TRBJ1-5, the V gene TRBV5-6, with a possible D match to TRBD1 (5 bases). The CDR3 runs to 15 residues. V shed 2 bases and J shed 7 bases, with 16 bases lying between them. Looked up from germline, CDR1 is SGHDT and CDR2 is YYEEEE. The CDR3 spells CASSFLGGFGQPQHF. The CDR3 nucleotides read TGTGCCAGCAGCTTTCTCGGGGGGTTTGGGCAGCCCCAGCATTTT.

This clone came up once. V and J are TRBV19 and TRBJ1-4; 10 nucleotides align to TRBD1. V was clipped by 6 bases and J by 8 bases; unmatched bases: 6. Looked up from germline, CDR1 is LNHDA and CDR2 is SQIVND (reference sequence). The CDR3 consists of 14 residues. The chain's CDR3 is CASRKDRGYEKLFF. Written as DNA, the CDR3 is TGTGCCAGTAGGAAGGACAGGGGGTACGAAAAACTGTTTTTT.

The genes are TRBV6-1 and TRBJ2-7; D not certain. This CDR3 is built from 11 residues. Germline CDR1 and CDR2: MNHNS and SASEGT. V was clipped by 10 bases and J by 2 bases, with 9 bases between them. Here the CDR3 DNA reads TGTGCCACCTCCCGGGCCTACGAGCAGTACTTC. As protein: CATSRAYEQYF.

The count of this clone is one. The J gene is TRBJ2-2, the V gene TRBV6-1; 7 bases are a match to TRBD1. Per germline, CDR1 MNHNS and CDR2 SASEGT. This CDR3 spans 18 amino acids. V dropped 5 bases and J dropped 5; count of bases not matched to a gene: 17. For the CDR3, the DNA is TGTGCCAGCAGTCAAGAGAACAGGGGCCTAGGGGGAACCGGGGAGCTGTTTTTT. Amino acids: CASSQENRGLGGTGELFF.

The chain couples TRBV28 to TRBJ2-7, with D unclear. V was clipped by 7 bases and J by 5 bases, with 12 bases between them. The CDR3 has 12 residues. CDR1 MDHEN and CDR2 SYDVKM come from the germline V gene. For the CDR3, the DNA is TGTGCCAGCACCTCTGCCGGTAACGAGCAGTACTTC. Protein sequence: CASTSAGNEQYF.

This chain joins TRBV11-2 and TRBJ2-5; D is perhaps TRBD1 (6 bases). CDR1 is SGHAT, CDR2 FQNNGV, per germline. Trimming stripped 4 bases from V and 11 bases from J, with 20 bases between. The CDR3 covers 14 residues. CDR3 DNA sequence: TGTGCCAGCAGCTCCGGGACACCTAAGGAAGAGCAGTACTTC. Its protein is CASSSGTPKEEQYF.

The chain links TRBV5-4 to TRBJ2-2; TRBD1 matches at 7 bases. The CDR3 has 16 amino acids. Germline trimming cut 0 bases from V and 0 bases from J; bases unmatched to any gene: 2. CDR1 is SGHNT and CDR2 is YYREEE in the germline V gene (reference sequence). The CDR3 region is CASSLGGGTNTGELFF. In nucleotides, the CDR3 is TGTGCCAGCAGCTTGGGAGGGGGCACGAACACCGGGGAGCTGTTTTTT.

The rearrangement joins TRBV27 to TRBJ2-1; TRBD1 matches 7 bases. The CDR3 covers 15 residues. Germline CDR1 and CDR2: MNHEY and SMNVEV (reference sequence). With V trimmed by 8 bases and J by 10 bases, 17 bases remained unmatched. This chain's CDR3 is CASANRGQYSGEQFF. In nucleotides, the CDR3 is TGTGCCAGCGCAAATAGGGGGCAGTATTCCGGGGAGCAGTTCTTC.

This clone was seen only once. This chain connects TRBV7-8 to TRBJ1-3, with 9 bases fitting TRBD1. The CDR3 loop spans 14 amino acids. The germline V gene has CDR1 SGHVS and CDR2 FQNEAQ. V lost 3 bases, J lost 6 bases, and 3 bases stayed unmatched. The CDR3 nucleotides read TGTGCCAGCAGCTTCGGGACAGGGCCAAACACCATATATTTT. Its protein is CASSFGTGPNTIYF.

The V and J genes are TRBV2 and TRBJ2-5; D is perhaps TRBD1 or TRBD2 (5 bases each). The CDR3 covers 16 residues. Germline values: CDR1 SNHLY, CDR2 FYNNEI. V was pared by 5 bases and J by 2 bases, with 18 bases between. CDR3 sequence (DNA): TGTGCCAGCAGTACAAGAGGGGTGGGGATTCAAGAGACCCAGTACTTC. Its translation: CASSTRGVGIQETQYF.

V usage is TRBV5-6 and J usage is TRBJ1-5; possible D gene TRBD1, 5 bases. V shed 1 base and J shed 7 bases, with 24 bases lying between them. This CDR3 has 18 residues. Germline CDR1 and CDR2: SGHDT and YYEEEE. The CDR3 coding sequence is TGTGCCAGCAGCTTGTGGGGGTCAGGGTTAAGAATTCCGCAGCCCCAGCATTTT. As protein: CASSLWGSGLRIPQPQHF.

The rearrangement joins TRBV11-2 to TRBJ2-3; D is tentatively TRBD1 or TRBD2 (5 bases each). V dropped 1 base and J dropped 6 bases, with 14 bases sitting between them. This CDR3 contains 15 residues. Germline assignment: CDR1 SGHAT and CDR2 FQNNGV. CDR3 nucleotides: TGTGCCAGCAGCTTAGGGGGGACCGGGGCGGATACGCAGTATTTT. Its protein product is CASSLGGTGADTQYF.

The CDR3 region is CASSPRRQGAGGELFF. The CDR3 coding sequence is TGTGCCAGTAGTCCTAGGAGACAGGGCGCCGGCGGGGAGCTGTTTTTT. This chain connects TRBV19 to TRBJ2-2; 7 nucleotides line up with TRBD1. This CDR3 has 16 residues. Germline trimming cut 5 bases from V and 7 bases from J; bases unmatched to any gene: 13. CDR1 is LNHDA, CDR2 SQIVND, per germline (reference sequence).

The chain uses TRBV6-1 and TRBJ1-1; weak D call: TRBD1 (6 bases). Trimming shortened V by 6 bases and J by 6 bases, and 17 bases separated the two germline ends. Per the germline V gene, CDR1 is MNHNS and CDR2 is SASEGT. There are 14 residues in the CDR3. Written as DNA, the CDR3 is TGTGCCAGCAGATGGGGATTAGGGGGAGCTGAAGCTTTCTTT. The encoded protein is CASRWGLGGAEAFF.

This chain's CDR3 is CASSPTPGPGTEAFF. The CDR3 DNA follows: TGTGCCAGCAGTCCAACGCCAGGTCCGGGGACTGAAGCTTTCTTT. The chain employs TRBV28 and TRBJ1-1, with D unclear. The CDR3 sequence is 15 residues long. V lost 5 bases, J lost 5 bases, and 18 bases lay in between. From germline, CDR1 is MDHEN and CDR2 SYDVKM.

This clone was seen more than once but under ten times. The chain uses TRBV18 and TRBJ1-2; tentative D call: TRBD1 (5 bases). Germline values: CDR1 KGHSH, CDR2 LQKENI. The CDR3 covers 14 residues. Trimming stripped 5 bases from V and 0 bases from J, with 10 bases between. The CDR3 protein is CASSSDSSNYGYTF. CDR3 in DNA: TGTGCCAGCTCATCCGACAGCTCTAACTATGGCTACACCTTC.

This CDR3 reads CASSLAGDGANVLTF. The CDR3 DNA follows: TGCGCCAGCAGCTTGGCAGGGGACGGGGCCAACGTCCTGACTTTC. This chain connects TRBV5-1 to TRBJ2-6; maybe TRBD1 (6 bases). In germline, CDR1 is SGHRS, CDR2 YFSETQ. The CDR3 spans 15 residues. Trimming took 0 bases from V and 4 from J, leaving 8 bases between them.